Listed below are T cell receptor beta chains from one sample, sequenced in a study of cytotoxic CD8 clonotypes in ibrutinib-treated CLL. Libraries were prepared by immunoSEQ multiplex PCR; TCRdb keeps only in-frame clonotypes and omits some of them. The table has approximately 210,000 clones, approximately 72% seen once. The sample consisted of PBMCs, taken after 24 months of ibrutinib treatment. The receptor source for this set is a human donor with chronic lymphocytic leukemia. Each CDR3 is given with its conserved first and last residue. The D gene is left open where the match is weak. Clone size is not always given. Where it is, it says once, few, many or a class for expanded clones.

j_gene,abundance,v_gene,d_gene,CDR3nt,CDR3aa
TRBJ2-7,NA,TRBV19,NA,TGTGCCAGTAGTATAGCGGGAGAGCGTCGCGAGCAGTACTTC,CASSIAGERREQYF
TRBJ1-6,NA,TRBV9,NA,TGTGCCAGCAGCGTAGCTCAGGGGTTCAATAATTCACCCCTCCACTTT,CASSVAQGFNNSPLHF
TRBJ2-1,NA,TRBV11-2,TRBD2,TGTGCCAGCAGCCCTAGGACTAGCGGGAGCAATGAGCAGTTCTTC,CASSPRTSGSNEQFF
TRBJ2-4,NA,TRBV11-2,NA,TGTGCCAGCAGCTCGAGACAGGATGGTGACATTCAGTACTTC,CASSSRQDGDIQYF
TRBJ2-7,NA,TRBV5-5,NA,TGTGCCAGCAGCTTTTCGCCCCTGGTGGGGGAGCAGTACTTC,CASSFSPLVGEQYF
TRBJ2-7,NA,TRBV28,TRBD2,TGTGCCAGCAGTTTACCCCGGACTAGCGGGAGGTTCAGCGAGCAGTACTTC,CASSLPRTSGRFSEQYF
TRBJ1-3,NA,TRBV18,NA,TGTGCCAGCTCCCAGATTGGTGGCGACAACTCTGGAAACACCATATATTTT,CASSQIGGDNSGNTIYF
TRBJ1-5,NA,TRBV5-1,TRBD1,TGCGCCAGCAGCTTGGCAGGGGGAGGCAATCAGCCCCAGCATTTT,CASSLAGGGNQPQHF
TRBJ2-1,NA,TRBV7-9,NA,TGTGCCAGCAGCTTCTCCTACAATGAGCAGTTCTTC,CASSFSYNEQFF
TRBJ1-1,NA,TRBV11-2,TRBD1,TGTGCCAGCAGCTTAGGTAGGGGGCGCAGTACGGAGAACACTGAAGCTTTCTTT,CASSLGRGRSTENTEAFF
TRBJ1-2,once,TRBV12-5,NA,TGTGCTAGTGGTTTGGACCCTGGCCTTGGGGATGGCTACACCTTC,CASGLDPGLGDGYTF
TRBJ2-1,NA,TRBV4-3,TRBD2,TGCGCCAGCAGCCAAGATTGGACTAGCGGGAGCTACAATGAGCAGTTCTTC,CASSQDWTSGSYNEQFF
TRBJ2-7,NA,TRBV4-2,NA,TGTGCCAGCAGCCGGCAGGGTGACGAGCAGTACTTC,CASSRQGDEQYF
TRBJ2-5,few,TRBV27,NA,TGTGCCAGCAGTCCTTCCTGGGGGCCTAGTGGAGAGACCCAGTACTTC,CASSPSWGPSGETQYF
TRBJ2-7,NA,TRBV10-1,NA,TGCGCCAGCAGTGATGGCTTCGAGCAGTACTTC,CASSDGFEQYF
TRBJ2-5,NA,TRBV6-1,TRBD2,TGTGCCAGCTCCATAGCGGGGCCCAGGAAGACCCAGTACTTC,CASSIAGPRKTQYF
TRBJ2-7,NA,TRBV9,TRBD1,TGTGCCAGCAGCCCAGGACAGGACTCCTACGAGCAGTACTTC,CASSPGQDSYEQYF
TRBJ2-3,once,TRBV29-1,NA,TGCAGCGTTGAAGATCAGGCACAGGGTGGGGATACGCAGTATTTT,CSVEDQAQGGDTQYF
TRBJ1-5,once,TRBV27,NA,TGTGCCAGCAGTTTATCTGCAGGGTTGGGTCAGCCCCAGCATTTT,CASSLSAGLGQPQHF
TRBJ2-3,NA,TRBV27,NA,TGTGCCAGCAGTTTAGATTCGGGGCCTCTACTCCCGAAAAGCACAGATACGCAGTATTTT,CASSLDSGPLLPKSTDTQYF